Below, 5 T cell receptor beta chains from the same sample are listed, as sequenced in a study of blood T cell repertoires in COVID-19. Produced via immunoSEQ multiplex PCR; TCRdb's table is partial and in-frame only. The table records fewer than 350,000 clones, approximately 91% of them present only once. Material for sequencing was PBMCs or T cells enriched from blood (not recorded which). These receptors were taken from a woman aged 40 to 50 with acute COVID-19.

This clone was picked up one time. This chain joins TRBV7-9 and TRBJ1-5, with TRBD1 matching 11 bases. Germline V gene lookup returns CDR1 SEHNR and CDR2 FQNEAQ (reference sequence). V shed 1 base and J 2 bases; nucleotides not matched to a gene: 4. This CDR3 has 17 amino acids. The CDR3 spells CASSLGTGGGGNQPQHF. CDR3 in DNA: TGTGCCAGCAGCTTAGGGACAGGGGGCGGGGGCAATCAGCCCCAGCATTTT.

This chain uses TRBV7-6 with TRBJ1-1; D is unclear. CDR1 is SGHVS and CDR2 is FNYEAQ in the germline V gene. The CDR3 sequence is 10 residues long. Trimming pared 2 bases from V and 10 bases from J, leaving 5 bases between. CDR3 loop: CASSLSRAFF. For the CDR3, the DNA is TGTGCCAGCAGCTTATCCCGAGCTTTCTTT.

This chain links TRBV28 with TRBJ1-5, with D perhaps matching TRBD1 (5 bases). The CDR3 spans 14 residues. Trimming stripped 4 bases from V and 4 bases from J, with 11 bases between. Germline V lookup: CDR1 MDHEN, CDR2 SYDVKM. The CDR3 sequence: CASSSGRGNQPQHF. The CDR3 DNA reads as TGTGCCAGCAGTTCAGGGAGGGGAAATCAGCCCCAGCATTTT.

J is TRBJ2-7 and V is TRBV28, with D maybe TRBD2 (5 bases). Trimming removed 8 bases from V and 2 bases from J, with 10 bases in between. The length of the CDR3 is 12 residues. The V gene's germline CDR1 is MDHEN and CDR2 SYDVKM. CDR3 sequence: CASRGLTYEQYF. In DNA form, the CDR3 reads TGTGCCAGCCGGGGTCTTACCTACGAGCAGTACTTC.

The J gene is TRBJ1-5, the V gene TRBV27, with 8 bases fitting TRBD1. J gave up 2 bases and V 5 bases, and 5 bases lay outside the gene matches. The germline V gene encodes CDR1 MNHEY and CDR2 SMNVEV (reference sequence). The CDR3 contains 15 residues. DNA of the CDR3: TGTGCCAGCAGTCCTGACAGGGGTGGCAATCAGCCCCAGCATTTT. It translates to CASSPDRGGNQPQHF.